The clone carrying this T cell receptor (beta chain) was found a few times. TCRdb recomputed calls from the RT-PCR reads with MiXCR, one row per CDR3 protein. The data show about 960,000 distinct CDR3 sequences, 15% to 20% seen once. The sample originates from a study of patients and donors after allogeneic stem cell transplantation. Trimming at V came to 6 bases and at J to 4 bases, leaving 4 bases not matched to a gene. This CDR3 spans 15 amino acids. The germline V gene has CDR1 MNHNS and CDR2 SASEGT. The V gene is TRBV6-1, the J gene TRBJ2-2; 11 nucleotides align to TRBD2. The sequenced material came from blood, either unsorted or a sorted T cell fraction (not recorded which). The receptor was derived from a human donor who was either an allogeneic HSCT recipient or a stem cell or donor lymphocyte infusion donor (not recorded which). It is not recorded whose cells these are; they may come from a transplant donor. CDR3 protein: CASSRGTSGTGELFF. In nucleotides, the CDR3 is TGTGCCAGCAGCAGAGGGACTAGCGGCACCGGGGAGCTGTTTTTT.